This note documents a single T cell receptor beta chain sequence. Sequencing used immunoSEQ multiplex PCR; TCRdb keeps in-frame clones, though not all of them. The sample yields around 190,000 clones, 65% to 80% seen once. The age range of participants was about 18 to 89 years, with residence in about two dozen US areas. These data originate in a study of blood T cell repertoires in COVID-19. On the study more broadly: Samples came from the United States, Italy and Spain, spanning acute and convalescent COVID-19.

The clonotype was recovered from a woman aged 45-65 years with acute COVID-19. Sequenced: PBMCs or T cells enriched from blood (not recorded which).

This chain's CDR3 is CASSGVGRGVNNEQFF. The CDR3 DNA sequence: TGTGCCAGCAGTGGTGTAGGGCGGGGGGTCAACAATGAGCAGTTCTTC. V and J are TRBV25-1 and TRBJ2-1, with 8 bases that match TRBD2. Germline V CDR1 and CDR2: MGHDK, SYGVNS. The CDR3 is made up of 16 amino acids. V lost 4 bases, J lost 5 bases, and 10 bases stayed unmatched.